The rows below give T cell receptor beta chains drawn from one sample of a study of PD-1 blockade in classical Hodgkin lymphoma. Data came from immunoSEQ multiplex PCR; TCRdb stores just in-frame clones and leaves some out. The sample has 7,000 to 7,500 clones; roughly 80% are singletons. The specimen comprised peripheral blood mononuclear cells (PBMCs), sampled before the fourth cycle of nivolumab. The source is a human donor with classical Hodgkin lymphoma. CDR3s leave out the opening cysteine and the closing phenylalanine or tryptophan. Fields, in order: V gene, CDR3 protein.

v_gene: TRBV6-1
CDR3aa: ASSRPPGYEQY

v_gene: TRBV6-5
CDR3aa: ASTQSGLNTGELF

v_gene: TRBV6-5
CDR3aa: ASSQERSGNTIY

v_gene: TRBV16
CDR3aa: ASSQSGEQY

v_gene: TRBV5-1
CDR3aa: ASSPVRTGELF

v_gene: TRBV5-4
CDR3aa: ASSLSANSYNEQF

v_gene: TRBV6-5
CDR3aa: ASSFGTSGRRGEQF

v_gene: TRBV9
CDR3aa: ASSVDSGRGETQY

v_gene: TRBV9
CDR3aa: ASSVGSGGGLSAYNEQF

v_gene: TRBV7-3
CDR3aa: ASSFYGGALDTQY

v_gene: TRBV6-1
CDR3aa: ASSYGGEQY

v_gene: TRBV7-6
CDR3aa: ASSLAAGFNEQF

v_gene: TRBV5-6
CDR3aa: ASSLDPENTEAF

v_gene: TRBV7-2
CDR3aa: ASSATAALGNTIY

v_gene: TRBV2
CDR3aa: ASSGVEGGTDTQY

v_gene: TRBV28
CDR3aa: ASSLVTSEQY

v_gene: TRBV7-2
CDR3aa: ASSRQRAQETQY

v_gene: TRBV7-6
CDR3aa: ASSPGDRLLSYEQY

v_gene: TRBV7-2
CDR3aa: ASSSLAGGPSYIQY

v_gene: TRBV27
CDR3aa: ASSPPYRGGNEQF

v_gene: TRBV2
CDR3aa: ASSGTHSGVISYEQY

v_gene: TRBV7-3
CDR3aa: ASSQLPRQAGGEQY

v_gene: TRBV6-6
CDR3aa: ASTGAPNQPQH

v_gene: TRBV12-5
CDR3aa: ASGLAAPGHSILKNIQY

v_gene: TRBV7-9
CDR3aa: ASSPQTSGTDTQY

v_gene: TRBV7-2
CDR3aa: ASSRQGGRSEETQY

v_gene: TRBV27
CDR3aa: ASSRTPHGDEQF

v_gene: TRBV27
CDR3aa: ASMGGASYEQY

v_gene: TRBV5-1
CDR3aa: ASTLDGANTGELF

v_gene: TRBV7-9
CDR3aa: ASSPALSVYNEQF

v_gene: TRBV4-3
CDR3aa: ASSPGKGINNEQF

v_gene: TRBV7-9
CDR3aa: ASSLAGGLGLHGYT

v_gene: TRBV27
CDR3aa: ASSSLTGRDEQF

v_gene: TRBV27
CDR3aa: ASSFGTIETQY

v_gene: TRBV5-1
CDR3aa: ASSPHDNEKLF

v_gene: TRBV9
CDR3aa: ASSVGSSRDTQY

v_gene: TRBV28
CDR3aa: ASSLFPGQVTFSYSGANVLT

v_gene: TRBV7-9
CDR3aa: ASSPQPGLAGGEQF

v_gene: TRBV14
CDR3aa: ASSLIPIRWGDSYNEQF

v_gene: TRBV5-5
CDR3aa: ASSSGTSGSGDEQY

v_gene: TRBV18
CDR3aa: ASSPSGLNEKLF

v_gene: TRBV9
CDR3aa: ASSVGSRGTVDEQY

v_gene: TRBV7-2
CDR3aa: ASSLARTGGSGANVLT

v_gene: TRBV28
CDR3aa: ASKDDSLGQPQH

v_gene: TRBV5-6
CDR3aa: ASSRELAGEGGEQF

v_gene: TRBV7-2
CDR3aa: ASSFQGRANTEAF

v_gene: TRBV5-4
CDR3aa: ASSLGRRAEAF

v_gene: TRBV7-9
CDR3aa: ASSPWRDSGELF

v_gene: TRBV7-3
CDR3aa: ASSLTGDVPIY

v_gene: TRBV14
CDR3aa: ASSQPYSRAGVLSYEQF

v_gene: TRBV7-3
CDR3aa: ASSPSVAGATDTQY

v_gene: TRBV28
CDR3aa: ATRRMNTEAF

v_gene: TRBV9
CDR3aa: ASSTGPGANVLT

v_gene: TRBV5-1
CDR3aa: ASSLEQGTDTQY

v_gene: TRBV6-5
CDR3aa: ASSTGQGADEQY

v_gene: TRBV23-1
CDR3aa: SKWGYGTTDHEQY

v_gene: TRBV6-1
CDR3aa: ASSADPPPLH

v_gene: TRBV18
CDR3aa: ASSRDRGLELF